These 8 T cell receptor beta chains were sequenced from one sample in a study of OX40 agonist ivuxolimab in advanced cancers. Receptor amplification or capture employed the immunoSEQ multiplex PCR assay. TCRdb retrieved this table from immuneACCESS and kept in-frame rearrangements only. Not all clones are present; in checked studies, unresolved V genes account for under half, and no reason is known for the remainder. This sample gives about 60,000 clones in total; about 85% of them show up just once. The leading ten clones occupy 15% to 20% of the sample. The sample here was CD4+ or CD8+ T cells sorted from blood, taken in a trial of the OX40 agonist ivuxolimab. Receptor source: an adult with an advanced solid tumor such as melanoma, head and neck, liver or kidney cancer.

The chain uses TRBV7-3 and TRBJ2-5, with 8 positions matching TRBD2. This CDR3 region has 15 residues. Germline V CDR1 and CDR2: SGHTA, FQGTGA. With V trimmed by 3 bases and J by 3 bases, 6 bases remained unmatched. The CDR3 loop reads CASSLFGRAEETQYF. CDR3 DNA sequence: TGTGCCAGCAGCTTGTTCGGGAGGGCGGAAGAGACCCAGTACTTC.

The chain carries TRBV19 and TRBJ2-5, with 8 bases lining up with TRBD1. Germline CDR1 is LNHDA and CDR2 is SQIVND (reference sequence). V dropped 6 bases and J dropped 4; count of bases not matched to a gene: 10. The CDR3 totals 15 residues. The CDR3 is CASSAQGVGGETQYF. CDR3 bases: TGTGCCAGTAGCGCACAGGGGGTGGGGGGAGAGACCCAGTACTTC.

The CDR3 region is CASNPGGQGLYEQYF. The CDR3 coding sequence is TGTGCCAGCAACCCCGGGGGGCAGGGGCTTTACGAGCAGTACTTC. The chain has TRBV28 and TRBJ2-7, with D tentatively TRBD2 (7 bases). This CDR3 comprises 15 residues. Trimming cost V 7 bases and J 4 bases, with 20 bases left between them. Germline CDR1 and CDR2: MDHEN and SYDVKM.

The chain couples TRBV7-3 to TRBJ1-1; 7 bases map to TRBD1. The germline CDR1 and CDR2 sequences are SGHTA and FQGTGA. The length of the CDR3 is 14 residues. V trimming: 2 bases; J trimming: 10 bases; junction bases outside the gene matches: 10. The CDR3 spells CASSLALGGRGAFF. The CDR3 DNA reads as TGTGCCAGCAGCTTAGCCCTAGGGGGCCGGGGAGCTTTCTTT. The whole variable domain, remainder taken from reference TRBV7-3 and TRBJ1-1, is GAGVSQTPSNKVTEKGKYVELRCDPISGHTALYWYRQSLGQGPEFLIYFQGTGAADDSGLPNDRFFAVRPEGSVSTLKIQRTERGDSAVYLCASSLALGGRGAFFGQGTRLTVV.

V and J are TRBV28 and TRBJ1-6; D gene unclear. Germline CDR1 MDHEN, CDR2 SYDVKM. This CDR3 is 15 amino acids long. V was shortened by 2 bases and J by 8 bases, with 13 bases between the two germline ends. The CDR3 DNA sequence: TGTGCCAGCAGTTTAGCGAGGGTGAGGGATTCACCCCTCCACTTT. Residues: CASSLARVRDSPLHF.

The J gene is TRBJ1-5, the V gene TRBV6-6, with no clear D. Looked up from germline, CDR1 is MNHNY and CDR2 is SVGAGI (reference sequence). CDR3 length: 14 residues. V lost 2 bases, J lost 3 bases, and 8 bases lay in between. The CDR3 reads CASSYRGNNQPQHF. The CDR3 bases are TGTGCCAGCAGTTACCGGGGTAACAATCAGCCCCAGCATTTT.

The V call is TRBV6-5, the J call TRBJ2-2; 8 bases align to TRBD2. V was clipped by 6 bases and J by 2 bases; unmatched bases: 5. Germline CDR1 reads MNHEY; CDR2 reads SVGAGI. The CDR3 runs 15 residues. The DNA for the CDR3 is TGTGCCAGCAGCAAGAGCGGGGGAAACACCGGGGAGCTGTTTTTT. This encodes CASSKSGGNTGELFF.

The rearrangement links TRBV19 to TRBJ1-1; D ambiguous. Trimming left V 0 bases short and J 0 bases short, with 8 bases between. The CDR3 loop spans 15 amino acids. CDR1 and CDR2 (germline): LNHDA, SQIVND (reference sequence). DNA of the CDR3: TGTGCCAGTAGTATAGATCACAGAGTGAACACTGAAGCTTTCTTT. Protein: CASSIDHRVNTEAFF.